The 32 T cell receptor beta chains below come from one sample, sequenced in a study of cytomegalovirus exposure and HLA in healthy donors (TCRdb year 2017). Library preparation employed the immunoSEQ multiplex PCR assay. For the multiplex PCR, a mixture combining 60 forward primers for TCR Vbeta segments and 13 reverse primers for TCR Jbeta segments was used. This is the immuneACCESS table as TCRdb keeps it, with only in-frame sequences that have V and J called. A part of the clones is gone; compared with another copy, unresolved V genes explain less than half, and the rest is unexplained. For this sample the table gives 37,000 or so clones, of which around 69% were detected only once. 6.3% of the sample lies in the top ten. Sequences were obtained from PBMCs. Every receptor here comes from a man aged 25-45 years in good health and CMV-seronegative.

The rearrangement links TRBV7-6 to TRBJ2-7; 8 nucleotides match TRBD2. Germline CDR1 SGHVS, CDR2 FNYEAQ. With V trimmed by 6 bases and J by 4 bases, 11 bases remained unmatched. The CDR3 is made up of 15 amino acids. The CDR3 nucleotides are TGTGCCAGCAGTTCCACCGGGGGGGCCGCATACGAGCAGTACTTC. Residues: CASSSTGGAAYEQYF.

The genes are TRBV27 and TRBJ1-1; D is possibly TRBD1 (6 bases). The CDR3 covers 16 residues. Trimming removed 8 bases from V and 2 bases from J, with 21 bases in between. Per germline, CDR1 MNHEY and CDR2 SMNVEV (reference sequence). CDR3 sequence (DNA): TGTGCCAGCGCACTTGGGACACAAATAACAAACACTGAAGCTTTCTTT. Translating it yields CASALGTQITNTEAFF.

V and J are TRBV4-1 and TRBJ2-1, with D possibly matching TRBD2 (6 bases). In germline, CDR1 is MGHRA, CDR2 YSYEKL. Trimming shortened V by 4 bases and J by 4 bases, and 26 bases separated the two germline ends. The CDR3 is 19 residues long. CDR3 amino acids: CASSRGMTRAGPDYNEQFF. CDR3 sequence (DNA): TGCGCCAGCAGCCGCGGGATGACGCGGGCGGGCCCAGATTACAATGAGCAGTTCTTC.

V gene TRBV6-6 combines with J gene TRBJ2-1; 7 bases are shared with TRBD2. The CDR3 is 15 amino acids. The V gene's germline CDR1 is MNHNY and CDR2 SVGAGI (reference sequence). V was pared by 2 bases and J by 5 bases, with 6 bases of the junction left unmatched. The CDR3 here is CASSYGGGTNNEQFF. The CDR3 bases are TGTGCCAGCAGTTACGGGGGGGGAACTAACAATGAGCAGTTCTTC.

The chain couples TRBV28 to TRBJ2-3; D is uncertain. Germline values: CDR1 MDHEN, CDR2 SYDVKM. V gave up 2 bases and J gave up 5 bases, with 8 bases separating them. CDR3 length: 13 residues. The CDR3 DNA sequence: TGTGCCAGCAGTTTAGCCTCAGGAGATACGCAGTATTTT. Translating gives CASSLASGDTQYF.

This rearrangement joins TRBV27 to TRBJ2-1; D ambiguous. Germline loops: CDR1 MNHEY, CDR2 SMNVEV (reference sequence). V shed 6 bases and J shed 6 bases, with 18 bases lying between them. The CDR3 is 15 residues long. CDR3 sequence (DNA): TGTGCCAGCAGGCGGCTAGGCCTTCAAACCAATGAGCAGTTCTTC. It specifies CASRRLGLQTNEQFF.

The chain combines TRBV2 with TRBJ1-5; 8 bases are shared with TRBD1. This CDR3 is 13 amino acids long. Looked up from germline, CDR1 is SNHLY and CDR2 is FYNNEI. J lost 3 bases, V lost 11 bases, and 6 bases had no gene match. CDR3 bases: TGTGCCGTTACGGACAGGGCCAATCAGCCCCAGCATTTT. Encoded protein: CAVTDRANQPQHF.

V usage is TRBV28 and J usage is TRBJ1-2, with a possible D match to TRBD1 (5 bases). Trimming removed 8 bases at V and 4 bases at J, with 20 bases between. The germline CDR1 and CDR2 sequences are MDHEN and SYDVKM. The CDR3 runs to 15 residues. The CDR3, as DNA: TGTGCCAGCGGCATATCAGGGACGGGAGCCTATGGCTACACCTTC. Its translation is CASGISGTGAYGYTF.

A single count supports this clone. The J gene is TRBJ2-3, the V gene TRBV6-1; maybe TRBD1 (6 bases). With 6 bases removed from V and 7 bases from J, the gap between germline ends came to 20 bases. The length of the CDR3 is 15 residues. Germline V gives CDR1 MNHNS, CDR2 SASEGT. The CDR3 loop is CASRAGTIGTYTQYF. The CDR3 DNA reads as TGTGCCAGCAGGGCCGGGACAATAGGTACATATACGCAGTATTTT.

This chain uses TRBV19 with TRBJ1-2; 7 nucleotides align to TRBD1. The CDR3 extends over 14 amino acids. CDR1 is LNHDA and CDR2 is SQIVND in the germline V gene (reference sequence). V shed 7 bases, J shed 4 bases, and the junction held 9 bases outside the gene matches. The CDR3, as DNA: TGTGCCAGTACTTTGACAGGGACGGTCTATGGCTACACCTTC. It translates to CASTLTGTVYGYTF.

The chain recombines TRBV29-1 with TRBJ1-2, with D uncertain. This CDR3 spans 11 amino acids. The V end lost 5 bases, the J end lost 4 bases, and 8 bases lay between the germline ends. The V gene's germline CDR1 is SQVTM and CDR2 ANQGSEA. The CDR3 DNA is TGCAGCGTTTCGGAGGGCTATGGCTACACCTTC. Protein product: CSVSEGYGYTF.

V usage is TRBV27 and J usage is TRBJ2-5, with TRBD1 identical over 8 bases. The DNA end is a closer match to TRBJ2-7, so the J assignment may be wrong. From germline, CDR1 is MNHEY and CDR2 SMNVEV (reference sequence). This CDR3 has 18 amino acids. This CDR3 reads CASSFRLVLGQGPYEQYF. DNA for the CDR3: TGTGCCAGCAGTTTTCGCTTGGTCTTAGGACAGGGACCCTACGAGCAGTACTTC.

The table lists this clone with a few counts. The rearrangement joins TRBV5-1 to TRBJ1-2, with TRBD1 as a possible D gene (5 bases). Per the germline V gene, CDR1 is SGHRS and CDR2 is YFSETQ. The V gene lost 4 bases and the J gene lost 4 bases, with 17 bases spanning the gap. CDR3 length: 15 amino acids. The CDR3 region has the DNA TGCGCCAGCAGCGCGCGTTGGGGGGATACCTATGGCTACACCTTC. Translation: CASSARWGDTYGYTF.

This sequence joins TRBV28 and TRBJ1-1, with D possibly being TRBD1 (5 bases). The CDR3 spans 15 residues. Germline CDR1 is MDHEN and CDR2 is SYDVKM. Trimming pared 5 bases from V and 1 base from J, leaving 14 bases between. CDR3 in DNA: TGTGCCAGCAGTCCCCCCTACAGGACGAACACTGAAGCTTTCTTT. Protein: CASSPPYRTNTEAFF.

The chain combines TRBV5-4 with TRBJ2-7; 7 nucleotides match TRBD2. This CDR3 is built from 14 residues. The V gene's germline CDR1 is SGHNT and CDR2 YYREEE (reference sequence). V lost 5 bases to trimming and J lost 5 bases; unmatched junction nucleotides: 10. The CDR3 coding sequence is TGTGCCAGCAGGCTGGGAGGGGCGCCGAACGAGCAGTACTTC. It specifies CASRLGGAPNEQYF.

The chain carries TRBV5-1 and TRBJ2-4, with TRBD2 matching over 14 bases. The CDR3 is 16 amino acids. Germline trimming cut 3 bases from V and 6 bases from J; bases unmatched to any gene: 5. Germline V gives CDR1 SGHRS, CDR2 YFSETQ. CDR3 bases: TGCGCCAGCAGCTCCGGGACTAGCGGGAGTATAAACATTCAGTACTTC. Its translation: CASSSGTSGSINIQYF.

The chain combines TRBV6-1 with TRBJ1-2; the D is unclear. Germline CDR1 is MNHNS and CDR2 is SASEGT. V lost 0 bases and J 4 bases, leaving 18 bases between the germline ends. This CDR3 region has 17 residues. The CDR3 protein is CASSEASGSWSTYGYTF. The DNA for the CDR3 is TGTGCCAGCAGTGAAGCATCCGGGAGCTGGTCGACCTATGGCTACACCTTC.

Written as DNA, the CDR3 is TGTGCCAGCAGCAAAAATTGGGACAGGAGGTCCAACTATGGCTACACCTTC. This encodes CASSKNWDRRSNYGYTF. This rearrangement joins TRBV21-1 to TRBJ1-2; the table's D call of TRBD1 was not tested on the DNA. TRBV21-1 is a pseudogene segment. The CDR3 is made up of 17 amino acids.

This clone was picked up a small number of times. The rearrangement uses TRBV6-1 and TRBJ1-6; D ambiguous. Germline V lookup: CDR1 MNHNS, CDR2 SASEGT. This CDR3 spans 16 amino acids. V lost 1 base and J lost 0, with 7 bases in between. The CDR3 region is CASSEVWSSYNSPLHF. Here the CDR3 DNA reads TGTGCCAGCAGTGAAGTTTGGAGCTCCTATAATTCACCCCTCCACTTT.

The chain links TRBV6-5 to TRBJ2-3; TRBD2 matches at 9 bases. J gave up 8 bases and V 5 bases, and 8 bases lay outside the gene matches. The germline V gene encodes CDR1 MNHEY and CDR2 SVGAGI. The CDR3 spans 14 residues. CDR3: CASSRSPTSGTQYF. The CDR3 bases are TGTGCCAGCAGTCGCTCTCCGACTAGCGGTACGCAGTATTTT.

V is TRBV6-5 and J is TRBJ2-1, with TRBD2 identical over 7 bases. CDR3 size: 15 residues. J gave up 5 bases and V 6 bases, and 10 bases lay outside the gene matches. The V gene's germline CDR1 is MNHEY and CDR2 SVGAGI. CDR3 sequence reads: CASRLGTTSNNEQFF. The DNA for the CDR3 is TGTGCCAGCAGACTCGGGACTACTTCTAACAATGAGCAGTTCTTC.

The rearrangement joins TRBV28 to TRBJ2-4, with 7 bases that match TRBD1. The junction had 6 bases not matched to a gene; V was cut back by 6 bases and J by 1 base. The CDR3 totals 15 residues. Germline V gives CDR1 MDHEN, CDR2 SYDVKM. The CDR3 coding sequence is TGTGCCAGCAGATCCACAGGGGCGGCCAAAAACATTCAGTACTTC. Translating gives CASRSTGAAKNIQYF.

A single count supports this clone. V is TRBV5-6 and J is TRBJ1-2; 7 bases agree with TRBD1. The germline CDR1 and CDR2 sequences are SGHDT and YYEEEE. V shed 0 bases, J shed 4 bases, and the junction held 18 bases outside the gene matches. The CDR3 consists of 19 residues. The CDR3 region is CASSLEGARYKVGSYGYTF. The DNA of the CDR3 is TGTGCCAGCAGCTTGGAGGGGGCGCGGTATAAGGTCGGGAGCTATGGCTACACCTTC.

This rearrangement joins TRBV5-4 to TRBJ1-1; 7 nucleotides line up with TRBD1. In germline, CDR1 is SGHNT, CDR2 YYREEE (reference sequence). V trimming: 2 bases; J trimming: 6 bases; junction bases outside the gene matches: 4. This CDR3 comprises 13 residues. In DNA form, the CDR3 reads TGTGCCAGCAGCTTCCGGGACAGCTCTGAAGCTTTCTTT. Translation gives CASSFRDSSEAFF.

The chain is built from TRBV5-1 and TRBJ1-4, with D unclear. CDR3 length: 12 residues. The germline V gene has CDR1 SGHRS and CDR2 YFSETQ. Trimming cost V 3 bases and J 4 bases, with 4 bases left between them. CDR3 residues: CASSSGNEKLFF. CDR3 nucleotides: TGCGCCAGCAGCTCGGGTAATGAAAAACTGTTTTTT.

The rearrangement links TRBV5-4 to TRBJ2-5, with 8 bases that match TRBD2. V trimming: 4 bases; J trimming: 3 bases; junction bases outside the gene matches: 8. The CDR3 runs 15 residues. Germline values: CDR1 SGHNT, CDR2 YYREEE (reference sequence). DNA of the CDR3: TGTGCCAGCAGCCCCGGGACTAGTCTTAAAGAGACCCAGTACTTC. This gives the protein CASSPGTSLKETQYF.

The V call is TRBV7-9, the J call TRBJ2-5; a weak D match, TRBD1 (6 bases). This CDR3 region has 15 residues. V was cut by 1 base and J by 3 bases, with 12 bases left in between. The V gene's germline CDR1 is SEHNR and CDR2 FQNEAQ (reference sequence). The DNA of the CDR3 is TGTGCCAGCAGCTTAGTGGGGGCCGCGAAAGAGACCCAGTACTTC. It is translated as CASSLVGAAKETQYF.

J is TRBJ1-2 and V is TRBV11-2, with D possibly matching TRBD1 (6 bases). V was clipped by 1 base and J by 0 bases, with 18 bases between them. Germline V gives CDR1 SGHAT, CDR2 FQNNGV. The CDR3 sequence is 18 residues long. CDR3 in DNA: TGTGCCAGCAGCTTAGGGGGAGGGGGAGGGGAAGCTAACTATGGCTACACCTTC. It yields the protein CASSLGGGGGEANYGYTF.

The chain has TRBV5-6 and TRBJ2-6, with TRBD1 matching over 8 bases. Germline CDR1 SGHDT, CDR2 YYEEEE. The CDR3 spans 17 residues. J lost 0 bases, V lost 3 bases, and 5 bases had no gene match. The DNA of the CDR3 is TGTGCCAGCAGCTGGACAGGGCCATGCTCTGGGGCCAACGTCCTGACTTTC. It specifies CASSWTGPCSGANVLTF. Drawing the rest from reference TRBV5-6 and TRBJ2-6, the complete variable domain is DAGVTQSPTHLIKTRGQQVTLRCSPKSGHDTVSWYQQALGQGPQFIFQYYEEEERQRGNFPDRFSGHQFPNYSSELNVNALLLGDSALYLCASSWTGPCSGANVLTFGAGSRLTVL.

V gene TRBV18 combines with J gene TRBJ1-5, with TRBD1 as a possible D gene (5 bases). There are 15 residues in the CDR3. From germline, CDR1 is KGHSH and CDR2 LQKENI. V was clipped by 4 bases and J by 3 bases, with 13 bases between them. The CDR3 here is CASSQSRDFNQPQHF. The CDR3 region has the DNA TGTGCCAGCTCACAAAGCCGGGACTTCAATCAGCCCCAGCATTTT.

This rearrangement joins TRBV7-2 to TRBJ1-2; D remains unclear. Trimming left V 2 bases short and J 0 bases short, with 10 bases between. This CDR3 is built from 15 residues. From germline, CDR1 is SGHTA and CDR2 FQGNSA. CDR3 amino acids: CASSLSAGANYGYTF. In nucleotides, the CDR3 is TGTGCCAGCAGCTTATCCGCCGGGGCTAACTATGGCTACACCTTC.

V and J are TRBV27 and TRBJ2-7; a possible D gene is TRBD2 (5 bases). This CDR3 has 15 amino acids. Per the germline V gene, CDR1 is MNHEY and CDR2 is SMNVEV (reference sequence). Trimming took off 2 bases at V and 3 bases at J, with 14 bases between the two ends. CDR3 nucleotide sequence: TGTGCCAGCAGTTTAAGAGGGCAGAGTAGCTACGAGCAGTACTTC. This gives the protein CASSLRGQSSYEQYF.